This T cell receptor beta chain was profiled in a study of shared T cell receptors in the human thymus. Germline CDR1 and CDR2: MGHRA and YSYEKL. CDR3 length: 17 residues. In regard to this clone: The junction departs from the called germline gene at one end, perhaps through a read error.

Repertoires were generated with immunoSEQ multiplex PCR, while TCRdb's copy carries only in-frame clones and drops some. The data hold about 660,000 clones, with around nine tenths observed a single time. This sample also appeared in a second study, on human thymus T cells. In that study: Donors were healthy Finnish infants having corrective surgery for congenital heart defects. Corrective cardiac surgery supplied the resected thymus tissue. Blood and thymic repertoires both appeared biased in V and J gene usage. Among unrelated individuals, related research reported thymic repertoires that overlapped highly.

The chain joins TRBV4-1 to TRBJ2-1; TRBD2 matches 7 bases. Sequencing was performed on thymocytes. The TCR originated in a boy under two years old with a congenital heart defect. The DNA of the CDR3 is TGCGCCAGCAGCCAGCCAGGCCTAAGCGGGAACTACAATGGGCAGTTCTTC. This sequence encodes CASSQPGLSGNYNGQFF.